This T cell receptor (beta chain) was sequenced in a study of T cell repertoires in cytomegalovirus infection. Across the whole study: Researchers turned to recently identified HLA-C-restricted CMV epitopes as well as well-studied HLA-B-restricted ones. Public TCR beta signatures were indicative of both CMV infection and a matching HLA type.

Study-level points and caveats: Based on cumulative public TCR beta family frequency, carriers of CMV plus the relevant HLA were identified. Dominating the ex vivo response were HLA-C-restricted CMV-specific TCR beta clonotypes.

V lost 7 bases to trimming and J lost 1 base, with 17 bases between them. The CDR3 runs to 15 residues. Germline V gives CDR1 SGHDT, CDR2 YYEEEE. This clonotype has at least ten counts. The antigen is unknown. A single record per CDR3 protein comes from TCRdb applying MiXCR to the reads. The sample has approximately 300,000 distinct CDR3 sequences; 20% to 25% are singletons. The chain uses TRBV5-6 and TRBJ2-5, with D maybe TRBD1 (6 bases). The material was cultured PBMCs, obtained from culture after CMV antigen stimulation. This TCR came from a human donor in good health (CMV status not recorded). Some clones in this sample may be carry-over from other donors' samples. The CDR3 loop is CASGGTGLGQETQYF. The CDR3 DNA is TGTGCCAGCGGAGGTACAGGGCTAGGCCAAGAGACCCAGTACTTC. The whole variable domain, filled in from reference TRBV5-6 and TRBJ2-5, reads DAGVTQSPTHLIKTRGQQVTLRCSPKSGHDTVSWYQQALGQGPQFIFQYYEEEERQRGNFPDRFSGHQFPNYSSELNVNALLLGDSALYLCASGGTGLGQETQYFGPGTRLLVL.